This T cell receptor beta chain was captured by sequencing in a study of T cells after yellow fever vaccination. Overall study: Those fractions that held only low numbers of cells were prepared using the SMART-Seq v4 Ultra Low Input RNA kit. Whole-study findings and limits: High-abundance clonotypes from the bulk population could contaminate FACS-sorted repertoires.

The CDR3 length is 16 residues. Trimming removed 1 base from V and 3 bases from J; junction bases left unmatched: 8. Germline CDR1 and CDR2: SGDLS and YYNGEE. This clonotype was recorded a few times. What it binds is not known. TCRdb re-derived calls from the 5' RACE reads in MiXCR, one entry per CDR3 protein. This sample has 500,000 to 700,000 distinct CDR3 sequences; approximately 21% occur once, and the top ten carry roughly an eighth. The TCR comes from a man aged 25-45 years who received the YFV17D yellow fever vaccine. The rearrangement joins TRBV9 to TRBJ2-5; 8 bases map to TRBD2. The sample was PBMCs, taken 15 days after the yellow fever booster vaccination. The chain's CDR3 is CASSVKPSGGKETQYF. The CDR3 coding sequence is TGTGCCAGCAGCGTAAAACCCAGCGGGGGAAAAGAGACCCAGTACTTC.